The 2 T cell receptor beta chains below come from one sample, sequenced in a study of shared clonotypes between healthy human individuals. Naive CD8 populations comprised CD45RO-negative cells positively selected for CCR7, excluding terminally differentiated effector memory CD45RA+ cells. Libraries were prepared by immunoSEQ multiplex PCR; TCRdb keeps only in-frame clonotypes and omits some of them. The data hold around 600,000 clones, with around 95% observed a single time. Specimen: naive CD8+ T cells sorted from blood. Receptor source: a woman aged 30 to 39 in good health.

The CDR3 DNA sequence: TGTGCCAGCAGCCGGAACAGTGGGAAACTGTTTTTT. It is translated as CASSRNSGKLFF. The chain combines TRBV14 with TRBJ1-4; D is uncertain. The CDR3 has 12 residues. Germline CDR1 and CDR2: SGHDN and FVKESK. V shed 4 bases and J shed 11 bases, with 11 bases lying between them.

The rearrangement links TRBV2 to TRBJ2-5; tentatively, D is TRBD1 (7 bases). Germline CDR1 and CDR2: SNHLY and FYNNEI. This CDR3 is 12 amino acids long. Trimming took off 6 bases at V and 11 bases at J, with 16 bases between the two ends. The CDR3 spells CASRAGQPEQYF. CDR3 nucleotide sequence: TGTGCCAGCAGGGCGGGACAGCCGGAGCAGTACTTC.